This TCR beta chain was observed in a study of cytomegalovirus exposure and HLA in healthy donors. Whole-study results and caveats: Reportedly, cytomegalovirus status was diagnosed with high sensitivity and specificity. Presence/absence analysis assumed near-uniform sequencing depth across donors. In an earlier analysis, productive rearrangement rates for most beta V segments clustered near 87% or 30%.

This CDR3 is built from 14 residues. Trimming took 4 bases from V and 2 from J; bases not matched to a gene: 4. Germline V gene lookup returns CDR1 SNHLY and CDR2 FYNNEI. In regard to this clone: What it binds is not known.

PCR primers comprised 60 Vbeta and 13 Jbeta primers. Using immunoSEQ multiplex PCR, the repertoire was profiled, and TCRdb retains in-frame clones only, with some absent. The data hold more than 110,000 clones, with approximately 80% observed a single time. The chain joins TRBV2 to TRBJ2-5; 7 bases line up with TRBD1. This receptor was obtained from a male donor in good health and CMV-seropositive. Sequenced sample: PBMCs. CDR3 in DNA: TGTGCCAGCAGTGGGCCAGGGGGTCAAGAGACCCAGTACTTC. Translating it yields CASSGPGGQETQYF.